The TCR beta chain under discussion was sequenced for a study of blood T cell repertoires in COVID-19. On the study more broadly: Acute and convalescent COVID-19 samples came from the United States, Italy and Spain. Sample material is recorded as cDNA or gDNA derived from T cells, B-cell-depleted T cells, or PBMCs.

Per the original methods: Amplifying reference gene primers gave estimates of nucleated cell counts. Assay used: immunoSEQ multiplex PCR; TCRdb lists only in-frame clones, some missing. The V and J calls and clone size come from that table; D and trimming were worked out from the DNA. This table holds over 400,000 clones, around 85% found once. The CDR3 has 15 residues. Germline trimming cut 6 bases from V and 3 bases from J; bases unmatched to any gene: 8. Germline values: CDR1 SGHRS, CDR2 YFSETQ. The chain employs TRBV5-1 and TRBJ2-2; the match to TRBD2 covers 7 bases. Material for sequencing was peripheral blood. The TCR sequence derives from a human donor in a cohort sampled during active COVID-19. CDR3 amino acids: CASNPAGDHTGELFF. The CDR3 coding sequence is TGCGCCAGCAATCCCGCGGGAGATCACACCGGGGAGCTGTTTTTT.